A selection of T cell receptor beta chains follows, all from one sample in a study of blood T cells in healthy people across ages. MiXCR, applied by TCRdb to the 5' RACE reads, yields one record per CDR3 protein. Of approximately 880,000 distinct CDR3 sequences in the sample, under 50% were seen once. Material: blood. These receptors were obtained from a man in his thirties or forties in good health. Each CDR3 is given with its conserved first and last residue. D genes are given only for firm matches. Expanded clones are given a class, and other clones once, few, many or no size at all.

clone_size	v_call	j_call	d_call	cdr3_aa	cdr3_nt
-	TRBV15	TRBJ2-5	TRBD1	CATSYGTGGQETQYF	TGTGCCACCAGCTACGGGACAGGGGGCCAAGAGACCCAGTACTTC
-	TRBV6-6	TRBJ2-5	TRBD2	CASVQTGTSVQETQYF	TGTGCCAGCGTACAAACCGGGACTAGCGTCCAAGAGACCCAGTACTTC
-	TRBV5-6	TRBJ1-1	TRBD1	CASSLLGQGPGGTEAFF	TGTGCCAGCAGCCTCTTAGGACAGGGGCCAGGGGGCACTGAAGCTTTCTTT
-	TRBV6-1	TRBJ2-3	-	CASSDRQGKTDTQYF	TGTGCCAGCAGTGATCGGCAGGGAAAGACAGATACGCAGTATTTT
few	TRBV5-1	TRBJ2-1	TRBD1	CASSLGTGMVDEQFF	TGCGCCAGCAGCTTGGGGACAGGGATGGTCGATGAGCAGTTCTTC
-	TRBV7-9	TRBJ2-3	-	CASSVGWDGTDTQYF	TGTGCCAGCAGCGTCGGATGGGACGGCACAGATACGCAGTATTTT
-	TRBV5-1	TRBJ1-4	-	CASSFRDTSNEKLFF	TGCGCCAGCAGTTTCCGGGACACATCTAATGAAAAACTGTTTTTT
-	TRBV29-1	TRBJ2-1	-	CSVDLSTSLYNEQFF	TGCAGCGTCGACTTATCGACGAGCCTATACAATGAGCAGTTCTTC
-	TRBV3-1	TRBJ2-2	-	CASSQRRIGGDGGGELFF	TGTGCCAGCAGCCAACGCCGAATAGGGGGTGACGGCGGCGGGGAGCTGTTTTTT
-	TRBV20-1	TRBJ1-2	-	CSARDPDSYGYTF	TGCAGTGCTAGAGATCCCGACAGCTATGGCTACACCTTC
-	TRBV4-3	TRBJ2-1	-	CASSQDSGHLGNEQFF	TGCGCCAGCAGCCAAGATTCAGGACACCTCGGGAATGAGCAGTTCTTC